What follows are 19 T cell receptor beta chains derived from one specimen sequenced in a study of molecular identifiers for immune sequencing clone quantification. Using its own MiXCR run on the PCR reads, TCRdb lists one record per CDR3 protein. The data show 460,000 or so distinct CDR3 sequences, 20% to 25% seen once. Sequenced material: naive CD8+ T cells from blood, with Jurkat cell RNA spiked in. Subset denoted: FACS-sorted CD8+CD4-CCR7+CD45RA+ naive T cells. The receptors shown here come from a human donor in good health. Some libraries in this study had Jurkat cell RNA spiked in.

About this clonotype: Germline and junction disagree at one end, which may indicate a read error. DNA for the CDR3: TGCGCCAGCAGCCAAGATACGGGGGGAAATGGAAAACTATTTTTT. This codes for CASSQDTGGNGKLFF. This chain joins TRBV4-3 and TRBJ1-4, with D tentatively TRBD1 (5 bases). CDR3 length: 15 amino acids. From germline, CDR1 is LGHNA and CDR2 YSLEER.

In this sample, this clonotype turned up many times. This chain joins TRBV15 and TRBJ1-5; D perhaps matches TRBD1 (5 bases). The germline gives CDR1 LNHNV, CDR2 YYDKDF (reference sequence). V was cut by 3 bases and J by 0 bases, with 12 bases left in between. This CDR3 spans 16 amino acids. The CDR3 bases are TGTGCCACCAGCAGGTTACAGGTAATTAGCAATCAGCCCCAGCATTTT. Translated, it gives CATSRLQVISNQPQHF.

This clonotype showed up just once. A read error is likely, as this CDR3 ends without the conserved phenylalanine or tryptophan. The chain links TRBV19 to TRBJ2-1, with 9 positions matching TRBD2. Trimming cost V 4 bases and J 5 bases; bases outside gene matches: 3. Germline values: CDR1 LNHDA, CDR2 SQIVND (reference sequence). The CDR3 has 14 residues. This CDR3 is CASSTGLADNEQFL. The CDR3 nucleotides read TGTGCCAGTAGTACGGGACTAGCCGACAATGAGCAGTTCCTC.

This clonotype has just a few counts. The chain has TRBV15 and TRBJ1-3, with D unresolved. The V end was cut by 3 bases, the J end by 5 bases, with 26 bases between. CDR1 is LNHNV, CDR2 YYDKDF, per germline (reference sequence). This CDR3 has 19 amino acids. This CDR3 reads CATSSPSSPGRIGRNTIYF. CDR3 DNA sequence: TGTGCCACCAGCAGTCCGAGCAGCCCGGGCCGGATAGGTCGAAACACCATATATTTT.

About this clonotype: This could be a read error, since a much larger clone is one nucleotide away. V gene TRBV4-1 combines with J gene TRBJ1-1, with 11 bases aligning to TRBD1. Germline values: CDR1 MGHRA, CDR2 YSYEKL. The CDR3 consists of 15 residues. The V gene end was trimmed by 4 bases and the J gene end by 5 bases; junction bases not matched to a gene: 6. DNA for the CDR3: TGCGCCAGCAGCCCAGCTGGACAGGGGGCTACTGAAGCTTTCTTT. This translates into CASSPAGQGATEAFF.

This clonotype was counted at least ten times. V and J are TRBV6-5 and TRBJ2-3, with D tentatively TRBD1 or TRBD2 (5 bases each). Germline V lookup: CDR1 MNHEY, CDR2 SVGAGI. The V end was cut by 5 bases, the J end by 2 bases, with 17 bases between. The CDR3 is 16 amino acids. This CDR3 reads CASSESGTDVTDTQYF. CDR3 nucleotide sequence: TGTGCCAGCAGTGAATCCGGGACGGATGTCACAGATACGCAGTATTTT.

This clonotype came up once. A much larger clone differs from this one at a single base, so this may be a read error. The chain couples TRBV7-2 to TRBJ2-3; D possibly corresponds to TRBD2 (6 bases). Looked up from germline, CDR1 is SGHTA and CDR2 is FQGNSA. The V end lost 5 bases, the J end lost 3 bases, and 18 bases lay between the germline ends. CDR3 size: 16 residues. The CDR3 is CASSPGLKRCTDTQYF. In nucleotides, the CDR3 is TGTGCCAGCAGCCCCGGACTAAAAAGATGTACAGATACGCAGTATTTT.

The CDR3 DNA follows: TGTGCCAGCAGCTTAGCCCCACATGGCGGTAATGAAAAACTGTTTTTT. This translates into CASSLAPHGGNEKLFF. The chain links TRBV7-9 to TRBJ1-4; D gene ambiguous. V lost 0 bases, J lost 4 bases, and 12 bases lay in between. The CDR3 contains 16 residues. Germline V gene sequence: CDR1 SEHNR, CDR2 FQNEAQ (reference sequence).

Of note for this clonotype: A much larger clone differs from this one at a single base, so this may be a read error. CDR3 coding DNA: TGTGCCAGCAGCCCCCCGTTGGGGGCGCAAAAACAAGAGACCCAGTACTTC. Its translation is CASSPPLGAQKQETQYF. The chain recombines TRBV7-9 with TRBJ2-5; D is perhaps TRBD1 (6 bases). CDR1 and CDR2 from the germline V gene are SEHNR and FQNEAQ (reference sequence). The CDR3 extends over 17 amino acids. V lost 5 bases to trimming and J lost 2 bases, with 21 bases between them. The variable domain in full, completed from reference TRBV7-9 and TRBJ2-5, reads DTGVSQNPRHKITKRGQNVTFRCDPISEHNRLYWYRQTLGQGPEFLTYFQNEAQLEKSRLLSDRFSAERPKGSFSTLEIQRTEQGDSAMYLCASSPPLGAQKQETQYFGPGTRLLVL.

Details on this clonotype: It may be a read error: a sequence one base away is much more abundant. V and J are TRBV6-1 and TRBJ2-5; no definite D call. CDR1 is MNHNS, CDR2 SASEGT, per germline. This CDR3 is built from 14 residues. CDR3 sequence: CASSEMRSREAQYF. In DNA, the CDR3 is TGTGCCAGCAGTGAAATGCGGAGCCGAGAGGCCCAGTACTTC.

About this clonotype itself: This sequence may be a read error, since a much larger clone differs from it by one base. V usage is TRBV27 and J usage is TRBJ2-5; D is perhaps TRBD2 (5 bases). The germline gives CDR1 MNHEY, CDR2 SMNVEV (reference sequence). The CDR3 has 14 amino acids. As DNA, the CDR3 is TGTGCCAGCAGTAAGCGGAGTACGAGAGAGGCCCAGTACTTC. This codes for CASSKRSTREAQYF.

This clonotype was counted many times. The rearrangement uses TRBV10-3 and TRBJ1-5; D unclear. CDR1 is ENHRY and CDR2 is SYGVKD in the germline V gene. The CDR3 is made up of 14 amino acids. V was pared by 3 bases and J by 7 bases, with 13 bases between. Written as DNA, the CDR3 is TGTGCCATCAGTGACTCGGACCCCGGGCAGCCCCAGCATTTT. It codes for CAISDSDPGQPQHF.

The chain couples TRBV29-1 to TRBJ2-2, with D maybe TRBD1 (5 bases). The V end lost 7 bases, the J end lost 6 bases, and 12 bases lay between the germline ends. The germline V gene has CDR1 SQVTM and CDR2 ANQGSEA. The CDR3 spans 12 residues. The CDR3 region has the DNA TGCAGCGCGGAAGGGGTCCCCGGGGAGCTGTTTTTT. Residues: CSAEGVPGELFF.

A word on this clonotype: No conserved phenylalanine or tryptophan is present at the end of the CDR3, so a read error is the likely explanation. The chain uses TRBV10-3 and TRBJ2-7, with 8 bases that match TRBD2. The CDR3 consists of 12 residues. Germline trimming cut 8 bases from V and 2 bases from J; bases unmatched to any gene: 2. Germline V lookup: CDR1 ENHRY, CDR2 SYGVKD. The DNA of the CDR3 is TGTGCCATCCGCGGGGGGACCTACGAGCAGTACTCC. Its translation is CAIRGGTYEQYS.

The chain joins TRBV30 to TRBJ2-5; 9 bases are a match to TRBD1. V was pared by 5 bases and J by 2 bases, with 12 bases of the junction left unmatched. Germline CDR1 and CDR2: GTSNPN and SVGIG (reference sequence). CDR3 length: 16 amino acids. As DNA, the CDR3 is TGTGCCTGGGATACCGGGACAGGGCTTTGGCAAGAGACCCAGTACTTC. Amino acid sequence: CAWDTGTGLWQETQYF.

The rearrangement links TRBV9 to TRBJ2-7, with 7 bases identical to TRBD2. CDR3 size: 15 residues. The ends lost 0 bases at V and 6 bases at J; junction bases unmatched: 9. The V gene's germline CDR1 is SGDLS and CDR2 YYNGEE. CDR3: CASSVAPSGDLEQYF. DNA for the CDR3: TGTGCCAGCAGCGTAGCGCCTAGCGGTGATCTCGAGCAGTACTTC.

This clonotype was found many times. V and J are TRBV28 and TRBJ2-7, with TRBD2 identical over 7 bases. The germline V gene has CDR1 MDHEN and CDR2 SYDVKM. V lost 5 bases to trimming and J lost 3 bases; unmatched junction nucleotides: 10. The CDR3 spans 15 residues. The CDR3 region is CASSPVPRGDYEQYF. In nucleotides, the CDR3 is TGTGCCAGCAGTCCCGTGCCCCGGGGGGACTACGAGCAGTACTTC.

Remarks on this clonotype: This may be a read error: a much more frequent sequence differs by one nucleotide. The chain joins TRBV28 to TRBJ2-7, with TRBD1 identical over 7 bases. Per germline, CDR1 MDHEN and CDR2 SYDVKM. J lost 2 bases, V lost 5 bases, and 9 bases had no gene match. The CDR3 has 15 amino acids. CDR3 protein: CASSPYDRVAYEQYF. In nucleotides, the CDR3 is TGTGCCAGCAGTCCCTACGACAGGGTAGCCTACGAGCAGTACTTC.

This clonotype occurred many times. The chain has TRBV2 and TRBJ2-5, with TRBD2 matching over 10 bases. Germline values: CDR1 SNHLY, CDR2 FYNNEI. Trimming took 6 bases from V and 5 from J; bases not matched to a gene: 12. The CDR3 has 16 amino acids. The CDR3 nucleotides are TGTGCCAGCAGCCTTCAGAATGGACTAGCGGCTGAGACCCAGTACTTC. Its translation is CASSLQNGLAAETQYF.